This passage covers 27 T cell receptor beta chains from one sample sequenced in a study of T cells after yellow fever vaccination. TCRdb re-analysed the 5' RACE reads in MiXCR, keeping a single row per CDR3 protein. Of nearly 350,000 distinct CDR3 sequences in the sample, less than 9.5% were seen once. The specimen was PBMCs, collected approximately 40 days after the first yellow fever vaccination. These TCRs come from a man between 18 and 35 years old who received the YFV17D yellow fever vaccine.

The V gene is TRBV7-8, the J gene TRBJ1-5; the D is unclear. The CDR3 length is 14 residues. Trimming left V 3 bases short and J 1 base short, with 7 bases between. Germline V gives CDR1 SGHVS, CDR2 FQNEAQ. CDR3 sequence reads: CASSFGLSNQPQHF. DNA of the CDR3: TGTGCCAGCAGCTTCGGGCTGAGCAATCAGCCCCAGCATTTT.

The CDR3 region is CASSRFIGQGADTQYF. CDR3 sequence (DNA): TGTGCCAGCAGCCGATTCATAGGACAGGGGGCAGATACGCAGTATTTT. The chain recombines TRBV12-3 or TRBV12-4 with TRBJ2-3, with 10 bases fitting TRBD1. The CDR3 spans 16 residues. The V gene end was trimmed by 6 bases and the J gene end by 4 bases; junction bases not matched to a gene: 10.

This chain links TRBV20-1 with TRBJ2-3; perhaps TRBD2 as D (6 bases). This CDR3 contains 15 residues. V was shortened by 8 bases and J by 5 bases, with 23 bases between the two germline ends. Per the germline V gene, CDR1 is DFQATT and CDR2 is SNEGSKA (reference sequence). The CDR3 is CSSHRLDRQQDTQYF. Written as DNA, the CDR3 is TGCAGTTCACACCGACTAGACCGTCAACAAGATACGCAGTATTTT.

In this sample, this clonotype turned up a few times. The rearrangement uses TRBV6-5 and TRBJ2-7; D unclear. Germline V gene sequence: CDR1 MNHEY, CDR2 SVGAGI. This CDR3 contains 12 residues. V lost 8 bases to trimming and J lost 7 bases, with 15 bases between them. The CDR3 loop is CASQTHLLEQYF. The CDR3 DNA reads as TGTGCCAGCCAGACCCACCTTTTAGAGCAGTACTTC.

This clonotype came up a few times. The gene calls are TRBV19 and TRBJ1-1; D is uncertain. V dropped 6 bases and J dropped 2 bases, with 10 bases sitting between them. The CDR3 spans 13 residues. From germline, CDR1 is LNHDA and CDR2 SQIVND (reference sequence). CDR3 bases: TGTGCCAGTAGATTGGAATTAAACACTGAAGCTTTCTTT. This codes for CASRLELNTEAFF.

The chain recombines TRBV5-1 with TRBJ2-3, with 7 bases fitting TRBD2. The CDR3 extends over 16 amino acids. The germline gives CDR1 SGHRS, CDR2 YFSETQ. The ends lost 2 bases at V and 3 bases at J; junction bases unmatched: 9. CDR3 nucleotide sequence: TGCGCCAGCAGCTTCTACGGGGAGGGTGGGACAGATACGCAGTATTTT. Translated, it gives CASSFYGEGGTDTQYF. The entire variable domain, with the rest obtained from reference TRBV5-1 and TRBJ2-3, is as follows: KAGVTQTPRYLIKTRGQQVTLSCSPISGHRSVSWYQQTPGQGLQFLFEYFSETQRNKGNFPGRFSGRQFSNSRSEMNVSTLELGDSALYLCASSFYGEGGTDTQYFGPGTRLTVL.

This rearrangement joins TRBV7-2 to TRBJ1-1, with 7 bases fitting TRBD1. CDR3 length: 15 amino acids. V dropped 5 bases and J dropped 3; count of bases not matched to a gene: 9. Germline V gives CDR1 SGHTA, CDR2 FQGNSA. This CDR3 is CASSPQPGQYTEAFF. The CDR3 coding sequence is TGTGCCAGCAGCCCTCAGCCGGGACAGTACACTGAAGCTTTCTTT.

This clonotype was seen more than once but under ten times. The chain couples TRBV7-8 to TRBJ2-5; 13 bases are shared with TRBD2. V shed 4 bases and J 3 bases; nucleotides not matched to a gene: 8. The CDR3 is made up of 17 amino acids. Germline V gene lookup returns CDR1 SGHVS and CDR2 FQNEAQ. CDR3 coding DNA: TGTGCCAGCAGCTCTCAACTAGCGGGGGGGATAAAAGAGACCCAGTACTTC. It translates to CASSSQLAGGIKETQYF.

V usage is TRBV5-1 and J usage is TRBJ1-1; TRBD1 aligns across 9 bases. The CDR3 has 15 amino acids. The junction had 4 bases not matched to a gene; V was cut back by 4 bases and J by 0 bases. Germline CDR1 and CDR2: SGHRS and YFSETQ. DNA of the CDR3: TGCGCCAGCAGCGCACAGGGGGCGTTGAACACTGAAGCTTTCTTT. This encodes CASSAQGALNTEAFF.

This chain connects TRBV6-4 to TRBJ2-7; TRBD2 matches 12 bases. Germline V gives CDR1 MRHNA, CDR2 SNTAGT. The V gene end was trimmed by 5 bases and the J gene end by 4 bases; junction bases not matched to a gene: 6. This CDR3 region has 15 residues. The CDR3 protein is CASSSWTSGDYEQYV. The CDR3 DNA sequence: TGTGCCAGCAGTTCATGGACTAGCGGGGATTACGAGCAGTACGTC.

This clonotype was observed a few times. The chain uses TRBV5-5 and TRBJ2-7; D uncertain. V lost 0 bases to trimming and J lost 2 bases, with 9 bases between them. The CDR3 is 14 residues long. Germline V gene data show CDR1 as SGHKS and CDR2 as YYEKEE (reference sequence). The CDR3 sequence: CASSLVASTYEQYF. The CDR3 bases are TGTGCCAGCAGCTTGGTGGCCAGCACCTACGAGCAGTACTTC.

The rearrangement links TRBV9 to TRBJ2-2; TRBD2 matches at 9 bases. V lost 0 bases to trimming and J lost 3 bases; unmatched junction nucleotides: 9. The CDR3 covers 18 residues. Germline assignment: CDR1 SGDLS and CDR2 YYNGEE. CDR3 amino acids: CASSVGPSGEHHTGELFF. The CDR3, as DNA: TGTGCCAGCAGCGTAGGTCCTAGCGGGGAACACCACACCGGGGAGCTGTTTTTT. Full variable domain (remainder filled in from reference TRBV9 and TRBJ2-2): DSGVTQTPKHLITATGQRVTLRCSPRSGDLSVYWYQQSLDQGLQFLIQYYNGEERAKGNILERFSAQQFPDLHSELNLSSLELGDSALYFCASSVGPSGEHHTGELFFGEGSRLTVL.

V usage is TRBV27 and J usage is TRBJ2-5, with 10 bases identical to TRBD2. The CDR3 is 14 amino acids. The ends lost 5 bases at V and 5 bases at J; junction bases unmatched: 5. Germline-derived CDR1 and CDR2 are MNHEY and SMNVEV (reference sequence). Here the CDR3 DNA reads TGTGCCAGCAGTAGCGGGGGGGCCGAGGAGACCCAGTACTTC. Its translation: CASSSGGAEETQYF.

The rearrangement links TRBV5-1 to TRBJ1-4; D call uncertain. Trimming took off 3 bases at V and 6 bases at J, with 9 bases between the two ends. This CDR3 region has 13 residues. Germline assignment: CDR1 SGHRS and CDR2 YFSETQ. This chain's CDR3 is CASSSGSDEKLFF. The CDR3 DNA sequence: TGCGCCAGCAGCTCCGGGTCTGATGAAAAACTGTTTTTT.

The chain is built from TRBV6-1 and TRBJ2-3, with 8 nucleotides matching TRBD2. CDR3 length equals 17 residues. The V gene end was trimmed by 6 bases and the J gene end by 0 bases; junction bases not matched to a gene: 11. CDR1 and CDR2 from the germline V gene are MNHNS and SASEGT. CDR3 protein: CASSKIRTSLSTDTQYF. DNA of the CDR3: TGTGCCAGCAGCAAGATACGGACTAGCCTTAGCACAGATACGCAGTATTTT.

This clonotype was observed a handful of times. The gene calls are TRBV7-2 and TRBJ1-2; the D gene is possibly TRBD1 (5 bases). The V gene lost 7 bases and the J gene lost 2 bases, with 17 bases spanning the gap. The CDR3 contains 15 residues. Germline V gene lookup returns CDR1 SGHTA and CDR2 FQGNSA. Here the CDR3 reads CASMGLEGINYGYTF. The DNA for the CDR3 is TGTGCCAGCATGGGGTTAGAGGGGATAAACTATGGCTACACCTTC. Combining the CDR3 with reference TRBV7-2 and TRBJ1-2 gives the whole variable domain GAGVSQSPSNKVTEKGKDVELRCDPISGHTALYWYRQSLGQGLEFLIYFQGNSAPDKSGLPSDRFSAERTGGSVSTLTIQRTQQEDSAVYLCASMGLEGINYGYTFGSGTRLTVV.

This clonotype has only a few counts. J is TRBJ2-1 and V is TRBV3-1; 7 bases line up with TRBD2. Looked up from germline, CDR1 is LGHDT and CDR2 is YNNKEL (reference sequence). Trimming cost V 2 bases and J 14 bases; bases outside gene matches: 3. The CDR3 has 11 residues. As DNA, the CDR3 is TGTGCCAGCAGCCAACGGGGGAGGGAGTTCTTC. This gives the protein CASSQRGREFF.

In DNA, the CDR3 is TGTGCCAGCAGCCCCGAGGGAGTTCGAGATGGCTACACCTTC. Translating it yields CASSPEGVRDGYTF. The chain carries TRBV7-2 and TRBJ1-2; D call uncertain. Looked up from germline, CDR1 is SGHTA and CDR2 is FQGNSA. The CDR3 is made up of 14 amino acids. V was cut by 5 bases and J by 6 bases, with 16 bases left in between. The complete variable domain, with remaining parts taken from reference TRBV7-2 and TRBJ1-2, reads GAGVSQSPSNKVTEKGKDVELRCDPISGHTALYWYRQSLGQGLEFLIYFQGNSAPDKSGLPSDRFSAERTGGSVSTLTIQRTQQEDSAVYLCASSPEGVRDGYTFGSGTRLTVV.

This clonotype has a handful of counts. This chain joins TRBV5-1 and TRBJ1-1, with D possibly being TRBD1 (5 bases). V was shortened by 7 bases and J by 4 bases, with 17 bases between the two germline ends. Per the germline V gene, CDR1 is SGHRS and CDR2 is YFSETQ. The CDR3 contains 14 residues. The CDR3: CASGTDRLTTEAFF. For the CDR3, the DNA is TGCGCCAGCGGGACTGACAGACTTACCACTGAAGCTTTCTTT.

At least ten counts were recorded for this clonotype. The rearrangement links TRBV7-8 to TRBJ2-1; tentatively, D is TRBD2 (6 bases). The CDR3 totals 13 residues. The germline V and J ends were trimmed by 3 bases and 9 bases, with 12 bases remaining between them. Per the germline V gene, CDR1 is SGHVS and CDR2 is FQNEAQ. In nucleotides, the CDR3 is TGTGCCAGCAGCTTCTCGGGGGTGGGTGAGCAGTTCTTC. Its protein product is CASSFSGVGEQFF.

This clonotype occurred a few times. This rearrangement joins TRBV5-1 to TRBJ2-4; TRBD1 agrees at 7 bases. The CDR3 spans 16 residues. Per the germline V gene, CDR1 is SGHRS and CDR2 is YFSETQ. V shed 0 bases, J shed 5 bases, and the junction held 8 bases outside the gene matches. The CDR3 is CASSLDRSGTENIQYF. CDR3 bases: TGCGCCAGCAGCTTGGATCGATCCGGGACAGAAAACATTCAGTACTTC.

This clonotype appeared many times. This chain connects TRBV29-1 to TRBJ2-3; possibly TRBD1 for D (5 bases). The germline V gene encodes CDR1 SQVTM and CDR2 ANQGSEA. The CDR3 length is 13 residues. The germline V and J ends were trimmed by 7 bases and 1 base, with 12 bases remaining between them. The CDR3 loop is CSASDSRTDTQYF. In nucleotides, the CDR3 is TGCAGCGCGTCTGACAGCCGCACAGATACGCAGTATTTT.

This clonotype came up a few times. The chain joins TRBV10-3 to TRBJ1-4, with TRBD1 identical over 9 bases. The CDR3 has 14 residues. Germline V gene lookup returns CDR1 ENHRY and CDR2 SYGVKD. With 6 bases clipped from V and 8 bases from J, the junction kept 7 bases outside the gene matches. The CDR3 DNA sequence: TGTGCCATCAGCGGACAGGGGATTAGCGAAAAACTGTTTTTT. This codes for CAISGQGISEKLFF.

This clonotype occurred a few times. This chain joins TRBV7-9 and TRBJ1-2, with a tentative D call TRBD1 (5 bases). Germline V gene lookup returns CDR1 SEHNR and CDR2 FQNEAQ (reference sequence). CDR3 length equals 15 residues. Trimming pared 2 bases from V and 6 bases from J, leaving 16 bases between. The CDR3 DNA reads TGTGCCAGCAGCTTACTCACATCCAGGGCCCATGGCTACACCTTC. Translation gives CASSLLTSRAHGYTF.

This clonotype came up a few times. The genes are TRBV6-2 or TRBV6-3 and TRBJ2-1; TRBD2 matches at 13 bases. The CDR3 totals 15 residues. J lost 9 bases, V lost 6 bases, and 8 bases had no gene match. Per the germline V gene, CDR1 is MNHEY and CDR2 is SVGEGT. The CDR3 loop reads CASSTSGGAMGEQFF. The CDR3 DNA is TGTGCCAGCAGCACTAGCGGGGGGGCCATGGGTGAGCAGTTCTTC.

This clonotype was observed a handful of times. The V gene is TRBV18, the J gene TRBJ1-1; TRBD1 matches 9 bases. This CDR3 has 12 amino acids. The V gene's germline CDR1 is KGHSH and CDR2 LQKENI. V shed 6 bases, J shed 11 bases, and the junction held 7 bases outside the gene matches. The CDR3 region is CASSRQGVWAFF. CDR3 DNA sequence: TGTGCCAGCTCTCGACAGGGGGTTTGGGCTTTCTTT.

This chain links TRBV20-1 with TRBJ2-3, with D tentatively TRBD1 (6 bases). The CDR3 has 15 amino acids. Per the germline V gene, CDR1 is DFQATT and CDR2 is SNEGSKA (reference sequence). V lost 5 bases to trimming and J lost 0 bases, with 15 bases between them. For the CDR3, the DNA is TGCAGTGCTCCGACAGGAGGAGCTAGCACAGATACGCAGTATTTT. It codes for CSAPTGGASTDTQYF.